This T cell receptor beta chain was obtained from a study of blood T cell repertoires in COVID-19. Across the whole study: Samples came from the United States, Italy and Spain, spanning acute and convalescent COVID-19.

TCRdb's table, derived via immunoSEQ multiplex PCR, lists solely in-frame clones and lacks some. Among about 20,000 clones listed, approximately 79% were seen once. Germline-derived CDR1 and CDR2 are SNHLY and FYNNEI. Trimming at V came to 2 bases and at J to 10 bases, leaving 10 bases not matched to a gene. The CDR3 totals 15 residues. The chain links TRBV2 to TRBJ2-1, with 8 bases aligning to TRBD2. This receptor was obtained from an elderly man with acute or convalescent COVID-19. The sample consisted of peripheral blood. The CDR3 nucleotides read TGTGCCAGCAGTGAACTAGCGGGTGTACGTGGAGAGCAGTTCTTC. Translated: CASSELAGVRGEQFF.